This T cell receptor beta chain was profiled in a study of CD8 T cells in Susac syndrome. Findings and caveats of the study: Repertoires of Susac syndrome CD4+ T cells lacked clonal expansion.

Concerning this clonotype: Its target is unknown.

Under recently defined diagnostic criteria, the patients with Susac syndrome qualified as having definite or probable disease. Reverse transcription of about 0.5 to 1 ug RNA used random hexamers. Amplification of TCR beta CDR3 by immunoSEQ multiplex PCR spanned 54 Vbeta and 13 Jbeta. TCRdb analysed the immunoSEQ multiplex PCR reads with MiXCR anew, one entry per CDR3 protein. The sample has hundreds of thousands of distinct CDR3 sequences; less than 95% are singletons. The CDR3 is made up of 16 amino acids. V lost 6 bases to trimming and J lost 5 bases; unmatched junction nucleotides: 12. The V gene's germline CDR1 is MNHEY and CDR2 SVGEGT.

V is TRBV6-2 or TRBV6-3 and J is TRBJ1-1; 10 bases match TRBD1. Sequences were obtained from CD4+ T cells from PBMCs. The receptor was isolated from a human donor with Susac syndrome. The CDR3 sequence: CASSHNPGQGWTEAFF. The DNA for the CDR3 is TGTGCCAGCAGCCATAATCCGGGACAGGGGTGGACTGAAGCTTTCTTT.